The entry below gives a single T cell receptor (beta chain) sequence along with its context. The germline V gene encodes CDR1 LNHDA and CDR2 SQIVND (reference sequence). The CDR3 runs 15 residues. Deletions cut 6 bases from V and 2 bases from J, with 16 bases between. Per the study methods: Because ImmunoSEQ provided only junction sequences with no quality scores, the filtering differed. Generated by immunoSEQ multiplex PCR, the TCRdb table keeps only in-frame clones and is missing some. D and trimming come from the DNA, and the V and J calls and clone size come from that table. The table lists a few million clones, approximately 94% of them singletons. The record originates from a study of shared clonotypes between healthy human individuals.

The chain recombines TRBV19 with TRBJ1-2; no clear D gene. Input material: naive CD4+ T cells sorted from blood. Subset given: CD45RA+ positively selected. This TCR came from a man younger than 35 in good health. The CDR3 reads CASSPPPPRNYGYTF. The CDR3 region has the DNA TGTGCCAGTAGCCCCCCCCCGCCCAGGAACTATGGCTACACCTTC.